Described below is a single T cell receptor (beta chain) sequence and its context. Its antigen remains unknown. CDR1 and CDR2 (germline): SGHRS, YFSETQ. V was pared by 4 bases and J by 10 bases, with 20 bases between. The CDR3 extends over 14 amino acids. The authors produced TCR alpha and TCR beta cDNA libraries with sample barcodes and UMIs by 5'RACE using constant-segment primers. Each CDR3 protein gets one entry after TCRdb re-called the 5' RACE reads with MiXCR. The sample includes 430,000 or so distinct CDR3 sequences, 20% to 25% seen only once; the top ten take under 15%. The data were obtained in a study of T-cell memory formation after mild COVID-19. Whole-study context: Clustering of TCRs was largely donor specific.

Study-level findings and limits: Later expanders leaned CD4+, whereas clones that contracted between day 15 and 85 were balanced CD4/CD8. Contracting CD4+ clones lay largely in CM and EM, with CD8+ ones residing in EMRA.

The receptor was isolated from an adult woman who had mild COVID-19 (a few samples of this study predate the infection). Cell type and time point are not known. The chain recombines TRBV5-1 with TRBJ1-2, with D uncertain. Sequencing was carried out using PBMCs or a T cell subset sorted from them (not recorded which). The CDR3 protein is CASSARGLLSPYTF. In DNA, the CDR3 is TGCGCCAGCAGCGCGCGCGGGTTACTCTCTCCCTACACCTTC.